What follows are 3 T cell receptor beta chains derived from one specimen sequenced in a study of cytomegalovirus exposure and HLA in healthy donors. Primers for the PCR totalled 60 Vbeta and 13 Jbeta. The assay was immunoSEQ multiplex PCR, and TCRdb's table has in-frame clones only and misses some. Counted here are just under 95,000 clones, 77% occurring once; the ten biggest clones make up under 8%. Input material: PBMCs. The receptors were gathered from a man aged 50 to 60 in good health and CMV-seropositive.

J is TRBJ2-7 and V is TRBV19, with a weak D call TRBD2 (6 bases). This CDR3 region has 11 residues. Germline CDR1 and CDR2: LNHDA and SQIVND (reference sequence). V was clipped by 3 bases and J by 6 bases, with 6 bases between them. This chain's CDR3 is CASSIGGEQYF. For the CDR3, the DNA is TGTGCCAGTAGTATCGGGGGCGAGCAGTACTTC.

V usage is TRBV4-2 and J usage is TRBJ1-5; D ambiguous. Germline CDR1 and CDR2: LGHNA and YNFKEQ. CDR3 length: 12 amino acids. V was trimmed by 4 bases and J by 4 bases, leaving 5 bases between them. The CDR3 DNA reads as TGTGCCAGCAGCCTACAAAATCAGCCCCAGCATTTT. Its translation is CASSLQNQPQHF.

The rearrangement links TRBV21-1 to TRBJ1-2; the table's D call, TRBD1, has no DNA check behind it. TRBV21-1 represents a pseudogene. The length of the CDR3 is 15 residues. CDR3 loop: CASSKDDRVFPGYTF. CDR3 sequence (DNA): TGTGCCAGCAGCAAAGACGACAGGGTCTTTCCTGGCTACACCTTC.